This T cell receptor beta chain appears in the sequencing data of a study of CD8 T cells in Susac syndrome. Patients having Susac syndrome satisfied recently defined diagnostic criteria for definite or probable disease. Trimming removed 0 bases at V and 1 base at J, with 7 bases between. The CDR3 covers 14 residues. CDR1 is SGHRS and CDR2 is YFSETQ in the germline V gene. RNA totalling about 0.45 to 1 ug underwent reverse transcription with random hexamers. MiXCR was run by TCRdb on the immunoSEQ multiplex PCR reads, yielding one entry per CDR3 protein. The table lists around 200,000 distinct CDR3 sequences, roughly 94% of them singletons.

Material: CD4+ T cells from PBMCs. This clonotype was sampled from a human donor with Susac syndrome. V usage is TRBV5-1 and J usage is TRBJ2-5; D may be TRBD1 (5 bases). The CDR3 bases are TGCGCCAGCAGCTTGGGACAGTCCCAAGAGACCCAGTACTTC. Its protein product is CASSLGQSQETQYF.